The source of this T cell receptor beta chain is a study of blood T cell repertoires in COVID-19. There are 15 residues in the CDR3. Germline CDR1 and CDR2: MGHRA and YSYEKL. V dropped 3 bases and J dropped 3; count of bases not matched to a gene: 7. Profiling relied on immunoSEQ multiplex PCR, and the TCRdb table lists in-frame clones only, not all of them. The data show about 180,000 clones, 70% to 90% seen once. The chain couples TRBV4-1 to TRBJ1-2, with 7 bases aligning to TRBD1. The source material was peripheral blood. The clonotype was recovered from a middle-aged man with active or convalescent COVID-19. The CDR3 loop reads CASSQGTASHYGYTF. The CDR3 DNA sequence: TGCGCCAGCAGCCAGGGGACAGCTTCTCACTATGGCTACACCTTC.